This T cell receptor beta chain is drawn from a study of identical twins. Whole-study findings and limits: Carriage of fewer insertions was seen in abundant cord blood beta clonotypes, whereas memory repertoires showed none. It was out-of-frame TCR alpha sharing in monozygotic twins that models underestimated. A cross-sectional statistical analysis, not follow-up of the same donors, supported the conclusions.

This clonotype has ten or more counts. Its specificity is not known. Healthy Caucasians supplied all donations. From the 5' RACE reads, TCRdb called clonotypes with MiXCR, one entry per CDR3 protein. The repertoire holds about 240,000 distinct CDR3 sequences, with about an eighth as singletons. The sample also formed part of further work on yellow fever vaccine responses in identical twins.

The sequenced sample consisted of memory (CD45RO+) T cells sorted from blood. The TCR comes from a woman between 18 and 30 years old in good health.

The CDR3 here is CSARTGPNIQYF. For the CDR3, the DNA is TGCAGTGCTAGGACTGGACCTAACATTCAGTACTTC. The chain has TRBV20-1 and TRBJ2-4; D remains unclear. V lost 3 bases and J 7 bases, leaving 10 bases between the germline ends. Germline V gene lookup returns CDR1 DFQATT and CDR2 SNEGSKA (reference sequence). CDR3 length equals 12 residues.